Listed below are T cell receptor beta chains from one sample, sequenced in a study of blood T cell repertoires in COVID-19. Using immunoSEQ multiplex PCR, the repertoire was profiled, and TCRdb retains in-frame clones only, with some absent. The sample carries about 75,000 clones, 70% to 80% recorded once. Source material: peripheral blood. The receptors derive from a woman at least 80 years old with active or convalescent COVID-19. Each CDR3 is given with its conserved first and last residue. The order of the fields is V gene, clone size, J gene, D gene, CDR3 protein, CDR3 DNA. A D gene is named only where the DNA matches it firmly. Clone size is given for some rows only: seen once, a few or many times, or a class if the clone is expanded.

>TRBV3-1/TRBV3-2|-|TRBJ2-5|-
CASSQRTYQETQYF
TGTGCCAGCAGCCAGAGGACTTACCAAGAGACCCAGTACTTC
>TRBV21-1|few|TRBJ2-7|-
CASSKAYRAGMQYF
TGTGCCAGCAGCAAAGCTTATAGGGCAGGGATGCAGTACTTC
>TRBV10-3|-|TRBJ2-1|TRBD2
CAISELTSGSYEQFF
TGTGCCATCAGTGAGTTGACTAGCGGGAGCTATGAGCAGTTCTTC
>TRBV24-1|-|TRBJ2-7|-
CAASTASYEQYF
TGTGCCGCTTCGACAGCCTCCTACGAGCAGTACTTC
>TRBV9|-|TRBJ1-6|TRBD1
CASSAGTGPSPLHF
TGTGCCAGCAGCGCCGGGACAGGACCTTCACCCCTCCACTTT
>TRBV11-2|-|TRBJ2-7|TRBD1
CASSPARNRGYEQYF
TGTGCCAGCAGCCCCGCCAGAAACAGGGGCTACGAGCAGTACTTC
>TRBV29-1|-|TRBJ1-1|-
CSVEGRQINTEAFF
TGCAGCGTTGAAGGGAGGCAGATTAACACTGAAGCTTTCTTT
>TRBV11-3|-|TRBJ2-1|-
CAPLPTYNEQFF
TGTGCCCCCCTCCCCACTTACAATGAGCAGTTCTTC
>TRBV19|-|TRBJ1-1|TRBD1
CASRNTGGGTEAFF
TGTGCCAGTAGAAATACAGGGGGAGGCACTGAAGCTTTCTTT
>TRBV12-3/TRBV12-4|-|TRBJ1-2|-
CASSSQAGYTF
TGTGCCAGCAGTTCCCAGGCTGGCTACACCTTC
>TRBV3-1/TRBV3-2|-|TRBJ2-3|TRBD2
CASSRERTLARATDTQYF
TGTGCCAGCAGCCGCGAAAGGACACTAGCGAGAGCCACAGATACGCAGTATTTT
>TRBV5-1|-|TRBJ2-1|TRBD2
CASSLGVSGRADEQFF
TGCGCCAGCAGCTTGGGGGTGAGCGGGAGGGCAGATGAGCAGTTCTTC
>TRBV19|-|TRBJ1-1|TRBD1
CASMARGLLAEAFF
TGTGCCAGTATGGCGAGGGGGCTTCTGGCTGAAGCTTTCTTT
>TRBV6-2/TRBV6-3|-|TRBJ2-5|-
CASSTRGDYQETQYF
TGTGCCAGCAGTACCAGGGGGGACTACCAAGAGACCCAGTACTTC
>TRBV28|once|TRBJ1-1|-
CASSRDTEAFF
TGTGCCAGCAGCCGGGACACTGAAGCTTTCTTT
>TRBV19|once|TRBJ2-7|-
CASSTQGGSYEQYF
TGTGCCAGTAGTACCCAGGGGGGATCCTACGAGCAGTACTTC
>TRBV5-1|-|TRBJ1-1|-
CASREMNTEAFF
TGCGCCAGCAGGGAGATGAACACTGAAGCTTTCTTT
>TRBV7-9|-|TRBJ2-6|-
CASSLVGSHRVLTF
TGTGCCAGCAGCTTAGTGGGCAGCCATCGCGTCCTGACTTTC
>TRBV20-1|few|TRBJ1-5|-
CSASLPVTGNQPQHF
TGCAGTGCTAGTTTACCGGTTACGGGCAATCAGCCCCAGCATTTT
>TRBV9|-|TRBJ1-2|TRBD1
CASSVDRDRPYGYTF
TGTGCCAGCAGCGTAGACCGGGACAGGCCCTATGGCTACACCTTC
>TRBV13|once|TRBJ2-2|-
CASSLTGMTGELFF
TGTGCCAGCAGCTTAACAGGGATGACCGGGGAGCTGTTTTTT
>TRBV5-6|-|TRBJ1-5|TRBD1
CASSRTGFQPQHF
TGTGCCAGCAGCCGGACAGGGTTTCAGCCCCAGCATTTT
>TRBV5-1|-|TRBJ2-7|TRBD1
CASRPARTGGSYEQYF
TGCGCCAGCAGGCCAGCCCGGACAGGGGGCTCCTACGAGCAGTACTTC
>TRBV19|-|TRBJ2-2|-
CASSPAARYTGELFF
TGTGCCAGTAGCCCGGCGGCCCGCTACACCGGGGAGCTGTTTTTT
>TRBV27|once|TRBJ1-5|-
CASSFGGNQPQHF
TGTGCCAGCAGTTTTGGAGGAAATCAGCCCCAGCATTTT
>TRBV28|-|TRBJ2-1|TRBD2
CASSLFLAGGNEQFF
TGTGCCAGCAGTTTATTCCTAGCGGGGGGGAATGAGCAGTTCTTC
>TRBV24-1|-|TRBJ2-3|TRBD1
CATSDSGQHTDTQYF
TGTGCCACCAGTGACTCGGGACAGCACACAGATACGCAGTATTTT
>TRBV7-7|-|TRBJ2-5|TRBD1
CASSQGTGRAQYF
TGTGCTAGCAGCCAGGGGACAGGGCGGGCCCAGTACTTC
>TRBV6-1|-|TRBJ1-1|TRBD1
CASSARTGGRTPEAFF
TGTGCCAGCAGTGCTAGGACAGGGGGACGCACCCCTGAAGCTTTCTTT
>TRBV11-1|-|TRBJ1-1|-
CASSLWGAWTEAFF
TGTGCCAGCAGCTTGTGGGGCGCTTGGACTGAAGCTTTCTTT
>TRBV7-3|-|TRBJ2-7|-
CASSLGPYSYEQYF
TGTGCCAGCAGCTTAGGGCCTTACAGTTACGAGCAGTACTTC
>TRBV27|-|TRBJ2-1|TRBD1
CASSLGGTVNVKVGNEQFF
TGTGCCAGCAGTTTAGGTGGGACAGTTAACGTCAAGGTGGGCAATGAGCAGTTCTTC
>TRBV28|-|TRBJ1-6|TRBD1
CAVPTGGSYNSPLHF
TGTGCCGTCCCGACAGGGGGCTCCTATAATTCACCCCTCCACTTT
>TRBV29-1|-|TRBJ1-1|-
CSVRTAWNTEAFF
TGCAGCGTTCGGACAGCCTGGAACACTGAAGCTTTCTTT
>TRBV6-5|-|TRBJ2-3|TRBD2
CASSFRLAGGHGTQYF
TGTGCCAGCAGTTTTCGGCTAGCGGGGGGCCACGGTACGCAGTATTTT
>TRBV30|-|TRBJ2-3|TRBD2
CAWSRGLAVDPGADTQYF
TGTGCCTGGAGTCGGGGACTAGCGGTCGACCCTGGCGCAGATACGCAGTATTTT
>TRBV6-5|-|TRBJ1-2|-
CASSYSSVKWGYTF
TGTGCCAGCAGTTACTCTTCGGTTAAGTGGGGCTACACCTTC
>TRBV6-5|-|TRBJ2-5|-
CASKISPGTQYF
TGTGCCAGCAAGATTAGCCCTGGGACCCAGTACTTC
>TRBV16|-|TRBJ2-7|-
CASSQSAGRYEQYF
TGTGCCAGCAGCCAATCCGCAGGGAGGTACGAGCAGTACTTC
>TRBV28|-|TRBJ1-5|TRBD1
CASSLGYRGRQPQHF
TGTGCCAGCAGTTTAGGGTACAGGGGAAGGCAGCCCCAGCATTTT
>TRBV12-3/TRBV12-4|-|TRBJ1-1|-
CASSTRRTEAFF
TGTGCCAGCAGCACTAGGCGGACTGAAGCTTTCTTT
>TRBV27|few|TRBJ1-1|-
CASTPRGLNTEAFF
TGTGCCAGCACTCCGCGGGGTCTGAACACTGAAGCTTTCTTT
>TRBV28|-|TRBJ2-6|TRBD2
CASSLAAGGAGANVLTF
TGTGCCAGTTCCCTTGCGGCGGGGGGAGCTGGGGCCAACGTCCTGACTTTC
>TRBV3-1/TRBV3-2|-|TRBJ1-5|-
CASSQGEDQPQHF
TGTGCCAGCAGCCAAGGTGAGGATCAGCCCCAGCATTTT
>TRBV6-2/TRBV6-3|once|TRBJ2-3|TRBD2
CASSPRLAVIADTQYF
TGTGCCAGCAGTCCCCGACTAGCGGTGATAGCGGATACGCAGTATTTT
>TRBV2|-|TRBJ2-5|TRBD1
CASSRTQGAHLETQYF
TGTGCCAGCAGTCGGACACAGGGGGCCCATCTTGAGACCCAGTACTTC
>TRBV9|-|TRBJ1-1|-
CASSVDSGHGLEAFF
TGTGCCAGCAGCGTAGACTCAGGTCATGGATTGGAAGCTTTCTTT
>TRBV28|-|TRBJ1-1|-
CASRSSVNTEAFF
TGTGCCAGCAGGTCCTCGGTGAACACTGAAGCTTTCTTT
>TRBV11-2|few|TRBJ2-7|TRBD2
CASSSGTSGVKSYEQYF
TGTGCCAGCAGCTCGGGGACTAGCGGGGTAAAGTCCTACGAGCAGTACTTC